This T cell receptor (beta chain) was found in a study of blood T cell repertoires in COVID-19. Study in general: The United States, Italy and Spain supplied acute and convalescent COVID-19 samples. T cells, B-cell-depleted T cells, or PBMCs supplied cDNA or gDNA.

As processed by the authors: Scientists estimated how many nucleated cells there were by amplifying reference gene primers. Using immunoSEQ multiplex PCR, the repertoire was profiled, and TCRdb retains in-frame clones only, with some absent. V, J and clone size derive from that table, while D and trimming were established from the DNA sequence. The data hold some 80,000 clones, with 80% to 85% observed a single time. CDR1 is SGHRS, CDR2 YFSETQ, per germline. This CDR3 has 14 amino acids. The V end lost 1 base, the J end lost 4 bases, and 12 bases lay between the germline ends. The receptor comes from an older man with acute or convalescent COVID-19. The chain recombines TRBV5-1 with TRBJ2-7, with D maybe TRBD2 (6 bases). Sequenced input: peripheral blood. CDR3 sequence reads: CASSLSGAGYEQYF. CDR3 nucleotide sequence: TGCGCCAGCAGCTTGTCGGGCGCGGGATACGAGCAGTACTTC. The complete variable domain, with remaining parts taken from reference TRBV5-1 and TRBJ2-7, reads KAGVTQTPRYLIKTRGQQVTLSCSPISGHRSVSWYQQTPGQGLQFLFEYFSETQRNKGNFPGRFSGRQFSNSRSEMNVSTLELGDSALYLCASSLSGAGYEQYFGPGTRLTVT.